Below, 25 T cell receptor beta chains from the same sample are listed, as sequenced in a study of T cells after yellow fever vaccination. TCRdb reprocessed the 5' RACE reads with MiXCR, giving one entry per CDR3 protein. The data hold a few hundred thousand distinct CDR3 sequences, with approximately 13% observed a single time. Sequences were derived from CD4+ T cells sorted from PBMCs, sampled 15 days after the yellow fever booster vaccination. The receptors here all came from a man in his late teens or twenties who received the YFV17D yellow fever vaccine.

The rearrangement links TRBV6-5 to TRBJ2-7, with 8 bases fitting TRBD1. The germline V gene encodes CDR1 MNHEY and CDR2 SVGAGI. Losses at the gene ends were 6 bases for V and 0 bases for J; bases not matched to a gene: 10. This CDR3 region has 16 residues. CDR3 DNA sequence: TGTGCCAGCAGCGACCCCAGGGGGCCAAGCTCCTACGAGCAGTACTTC. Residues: CASSDPRGPSSYEQYF.

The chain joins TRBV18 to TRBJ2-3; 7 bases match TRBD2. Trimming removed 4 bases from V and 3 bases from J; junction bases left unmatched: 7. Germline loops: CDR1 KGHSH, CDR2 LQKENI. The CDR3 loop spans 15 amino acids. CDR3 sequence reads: CASSRVGGMTDTQYF. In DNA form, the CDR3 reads TGTGCCAGCTCACGTGTCGGGGGGATGACAGATACGCAGTATTTT.

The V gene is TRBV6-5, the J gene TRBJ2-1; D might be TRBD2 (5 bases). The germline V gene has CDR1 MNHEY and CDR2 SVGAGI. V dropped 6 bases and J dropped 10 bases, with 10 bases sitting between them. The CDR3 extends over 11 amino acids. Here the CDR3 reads CASRTGGEQFF. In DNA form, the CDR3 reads TGTGCCAGCAGGACCGGAGGCGAGCAGTTCTTC.

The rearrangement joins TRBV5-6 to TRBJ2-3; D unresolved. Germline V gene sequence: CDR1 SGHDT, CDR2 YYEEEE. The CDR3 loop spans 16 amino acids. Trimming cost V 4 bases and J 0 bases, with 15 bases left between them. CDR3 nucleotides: TGTGCCAGCAGCCCTGACACTTCCTCTAGCACAGATACGCAGTATTTT. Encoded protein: CASSPDTSSSTDTQYF.

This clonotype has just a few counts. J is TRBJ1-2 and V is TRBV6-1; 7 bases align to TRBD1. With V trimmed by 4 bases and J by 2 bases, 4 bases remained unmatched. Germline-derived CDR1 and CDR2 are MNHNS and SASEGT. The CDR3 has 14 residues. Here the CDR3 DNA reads TGTGCCAGCAGTGGGAACAGGGGAAACTATGGCTACACCTTC. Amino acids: CASSGNRGNYGYTF.

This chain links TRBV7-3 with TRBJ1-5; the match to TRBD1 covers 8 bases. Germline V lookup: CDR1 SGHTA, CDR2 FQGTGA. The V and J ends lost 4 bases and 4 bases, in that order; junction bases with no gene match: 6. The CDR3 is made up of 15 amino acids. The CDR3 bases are TGTGCCAGCAGCTCTACGGACAGGGTAAATCAGCCCCAGCATTTT. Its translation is CASSSTDRVNQPQHF.

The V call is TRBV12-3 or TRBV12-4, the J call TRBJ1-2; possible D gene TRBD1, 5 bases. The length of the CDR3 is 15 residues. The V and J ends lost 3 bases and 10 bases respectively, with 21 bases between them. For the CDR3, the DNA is TGTGCCAGCAGTTTTCCCTCGATTTCCTCAGGGACCTACACCTTC. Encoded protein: CASSFPSISSGTYTF.

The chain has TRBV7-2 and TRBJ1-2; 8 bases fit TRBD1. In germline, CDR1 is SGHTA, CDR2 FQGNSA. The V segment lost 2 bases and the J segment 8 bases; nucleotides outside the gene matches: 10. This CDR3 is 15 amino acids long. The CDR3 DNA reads TGTGCCAGCAGCTTACTTCCATTGACAGGGGAGGGCTACACCTTC. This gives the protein CASSLLPLTGEGYTF.

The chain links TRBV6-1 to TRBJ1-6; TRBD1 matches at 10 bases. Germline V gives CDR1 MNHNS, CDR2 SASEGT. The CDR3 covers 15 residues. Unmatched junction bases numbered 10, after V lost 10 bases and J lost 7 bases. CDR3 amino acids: CAIRRRDRGNSPLHF. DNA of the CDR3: TGTGCCATCCGTCGACGGGACAGGGGAAATTCACCCCTCCACTTT.

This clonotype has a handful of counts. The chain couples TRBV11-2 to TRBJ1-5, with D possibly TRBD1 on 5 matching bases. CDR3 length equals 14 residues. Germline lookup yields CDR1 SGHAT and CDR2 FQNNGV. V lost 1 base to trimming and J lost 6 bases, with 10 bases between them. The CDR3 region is CASSLVWGSQPQHF. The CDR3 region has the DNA TGTGCCAGCAGCTTAGTCTGGGGCAGTCAGCCCCAGCATTTT.

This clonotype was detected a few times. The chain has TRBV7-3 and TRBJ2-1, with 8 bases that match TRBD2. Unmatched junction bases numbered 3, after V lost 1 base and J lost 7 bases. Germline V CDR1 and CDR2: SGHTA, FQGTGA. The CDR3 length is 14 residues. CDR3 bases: TGTGCCAGCAGCTTAAGCGGGGGGACAAATGAGCAGTTCTTC. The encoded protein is CASSLSGGTNEQFF.

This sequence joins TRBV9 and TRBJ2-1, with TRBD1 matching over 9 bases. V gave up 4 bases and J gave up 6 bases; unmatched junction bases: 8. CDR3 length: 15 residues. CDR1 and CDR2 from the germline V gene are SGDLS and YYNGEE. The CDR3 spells CASSTRWDRANEQFF. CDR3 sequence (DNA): TGTGCCAGCAGCACACGATGGGACAGGGCCAATGAGCAGTTCTTC.

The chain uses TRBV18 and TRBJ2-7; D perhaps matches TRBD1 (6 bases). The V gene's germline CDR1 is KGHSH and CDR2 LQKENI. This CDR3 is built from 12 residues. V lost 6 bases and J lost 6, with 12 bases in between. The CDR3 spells CASSGQGLEQYF. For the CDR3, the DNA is TGTGCCAGCTCTGGGCAGGGGCTCGAGCAGTACTTC.

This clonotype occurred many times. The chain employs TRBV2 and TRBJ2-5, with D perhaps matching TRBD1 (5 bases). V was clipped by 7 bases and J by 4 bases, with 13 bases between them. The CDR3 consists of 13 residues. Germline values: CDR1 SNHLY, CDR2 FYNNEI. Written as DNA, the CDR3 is TGTGCCAGCAAGGGGAAATGGCTAGAGACCCAGTACTTC. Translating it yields CASKGKWLETQYF. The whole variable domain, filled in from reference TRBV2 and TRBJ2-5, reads EPEVTQTPSHQVTQMGQEVILRCVPISNHLYFYWYRQILGQKVEFLVSFYNNEISEKSEIFDDQFSVERPDGSNFTLKIRSTKLEDSAMYFCASKGKWLETQYFGPGTRLLVL.

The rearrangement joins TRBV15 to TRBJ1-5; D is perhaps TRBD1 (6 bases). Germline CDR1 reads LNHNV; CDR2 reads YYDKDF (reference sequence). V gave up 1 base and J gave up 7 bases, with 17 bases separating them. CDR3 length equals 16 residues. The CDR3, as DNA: TGTGCCACCAGCAGAGTTCTACAGGGACGGGGCCAGCCCCAGCATTTT. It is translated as CATSRVLQGRGQPQHF.

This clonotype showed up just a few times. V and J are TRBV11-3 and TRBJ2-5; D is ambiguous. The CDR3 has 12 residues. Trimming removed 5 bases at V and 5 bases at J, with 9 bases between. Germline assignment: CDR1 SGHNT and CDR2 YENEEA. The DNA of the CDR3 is TGTGCCAGCAGCCGCACCCGGGAGACCCAGTACTTC. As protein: CASSRTRETQYF.

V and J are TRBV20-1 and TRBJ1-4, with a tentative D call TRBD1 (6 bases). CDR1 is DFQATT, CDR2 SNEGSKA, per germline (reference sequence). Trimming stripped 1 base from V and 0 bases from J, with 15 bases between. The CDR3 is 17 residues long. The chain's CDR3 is CSARVGGVAATNEKLFF. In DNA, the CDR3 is TGCAGTGCTAGAGTAGGGGGAGTTGCTGCAACTAATGAAAAACTGTTTTTT.

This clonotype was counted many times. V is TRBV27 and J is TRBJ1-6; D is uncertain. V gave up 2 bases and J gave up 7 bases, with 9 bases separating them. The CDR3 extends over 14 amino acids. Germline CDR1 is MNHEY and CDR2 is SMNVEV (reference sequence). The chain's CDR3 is CASSLLGGNSPLHF. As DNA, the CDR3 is TGTGCCAGCAGTTTACTGGGCGGCAATTCACCCCTCCACTTT.

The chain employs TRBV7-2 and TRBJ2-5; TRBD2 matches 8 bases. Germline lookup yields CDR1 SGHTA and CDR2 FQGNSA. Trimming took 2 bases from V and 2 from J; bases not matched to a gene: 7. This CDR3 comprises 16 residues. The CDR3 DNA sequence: TGTGCCAGCAGCTTATCCCGGGGGGGGCTACAAGAGACCCAGTACTTC. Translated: CASSLSRGGLQETQYF.

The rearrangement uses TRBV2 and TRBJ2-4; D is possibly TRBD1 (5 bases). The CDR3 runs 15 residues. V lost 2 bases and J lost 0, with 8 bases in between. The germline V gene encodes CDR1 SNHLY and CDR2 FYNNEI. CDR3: CASSEQGVAKNIQYF. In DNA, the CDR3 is TGTGCCAGCAGTGAACAAGGGGTAGCCAAAAACATTCAGTACTTC.

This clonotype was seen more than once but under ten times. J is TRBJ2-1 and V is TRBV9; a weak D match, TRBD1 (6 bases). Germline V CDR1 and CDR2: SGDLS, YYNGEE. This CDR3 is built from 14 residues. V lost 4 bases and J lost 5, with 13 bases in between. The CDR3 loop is CASSLRTDNNEQFF. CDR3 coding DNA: TGTGCCAGCAGCTTACGGACAGACAACAATGAGCAGTTCTTC. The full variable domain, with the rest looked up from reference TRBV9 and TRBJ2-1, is DSGVTQTPKHLITATGQRVTLRCSPRSGDLSVYWYQQSLDQGLQFLIQYYNGEERAKGNILERFSAQQFPDLHSELNLSSLELGDSALYFCASSLRTDNNEQFFGPGTRLTVL.

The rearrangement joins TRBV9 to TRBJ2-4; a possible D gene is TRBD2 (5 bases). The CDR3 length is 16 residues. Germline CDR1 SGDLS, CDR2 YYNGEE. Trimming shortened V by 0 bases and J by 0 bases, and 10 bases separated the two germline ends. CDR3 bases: TGTGCCAGCAGCGTAGACGGTGGACTAGCCAAAAACATTCAGTACTTC. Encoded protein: CASSVDGGLAKNIQYF.

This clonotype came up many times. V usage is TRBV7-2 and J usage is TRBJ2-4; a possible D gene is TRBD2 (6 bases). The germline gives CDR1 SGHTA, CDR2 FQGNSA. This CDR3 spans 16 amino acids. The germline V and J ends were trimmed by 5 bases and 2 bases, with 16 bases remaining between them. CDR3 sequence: CASSLRRGLTKNIQYF. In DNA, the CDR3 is TGTGCCAGCAGCCTAAGGCGGGGTCTAACCAAAAACATTCAGTACTTC.

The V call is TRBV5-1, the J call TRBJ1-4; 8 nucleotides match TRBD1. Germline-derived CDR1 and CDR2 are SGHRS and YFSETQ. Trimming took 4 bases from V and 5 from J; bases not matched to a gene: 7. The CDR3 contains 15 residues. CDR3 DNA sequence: TGCGCCAGCAGCGCCGGACAGGGTGGAAATGAAAAACTGTTTTTT. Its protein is CASSAGQGGNEKLFF. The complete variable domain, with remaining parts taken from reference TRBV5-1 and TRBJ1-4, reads KAGVTQTPRYLIKTRGQQVTLSCSPISGHRSVSWYQQTPGQGLQFLFEYFSETQRNKGNFPGRFSGRQFSNSRSEMNVSTLELGDSALYLCASSAGQGGNEKLFFGSGTQLSVL.

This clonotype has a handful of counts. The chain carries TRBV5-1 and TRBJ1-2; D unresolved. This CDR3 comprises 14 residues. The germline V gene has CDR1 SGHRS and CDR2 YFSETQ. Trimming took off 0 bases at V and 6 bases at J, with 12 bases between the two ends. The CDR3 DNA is TGCGCCAGCAGCTTGGCCCTGGTTGGCCATGGCTACACCTTC. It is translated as CASSLALVGHGYTF.